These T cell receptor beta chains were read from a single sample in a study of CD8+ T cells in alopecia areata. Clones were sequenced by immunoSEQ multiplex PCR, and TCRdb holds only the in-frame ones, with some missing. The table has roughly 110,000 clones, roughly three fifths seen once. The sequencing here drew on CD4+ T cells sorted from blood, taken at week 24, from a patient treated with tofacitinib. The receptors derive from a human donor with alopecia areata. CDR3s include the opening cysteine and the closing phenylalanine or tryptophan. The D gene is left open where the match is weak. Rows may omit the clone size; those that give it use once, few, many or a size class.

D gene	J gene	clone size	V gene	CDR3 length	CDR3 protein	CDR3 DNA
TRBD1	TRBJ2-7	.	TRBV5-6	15	CAQAQGAKESYEQYF	TGTGCCCAGGCACAGGGGGCAAAAGAGTCCTACGAGCAGTACTTC
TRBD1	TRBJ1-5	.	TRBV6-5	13	CASEQGASQPQHF	TGTGCCAGCGAACAGGGGGCAAGTCAGCCCCAGCATTTT
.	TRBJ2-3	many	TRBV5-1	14	CASVLGPGADTQYF	TGCGCCAGCGTGCTTGGACCCGGCGCAGATACGCAGTATTTT
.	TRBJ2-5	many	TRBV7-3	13	CASSLLAEETQYF	TGTGCCAGCAGCTTATTAGCGGAAGAGACCCAGTACTTC
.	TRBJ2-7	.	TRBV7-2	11	CASRGAYEQYF	TGTGCCAGCAGGGGGGCGTACGAGCAGTACTTC
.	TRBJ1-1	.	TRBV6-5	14	CASSYSYRNTEAFF	TGTGCCAGCAGTTACTCTTATAGGAACACTGAAGCTTTCTTT
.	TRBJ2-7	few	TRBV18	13	CASSLAASYEQYF	TGTGCCAGCTCACTAGCGGCTTCCTACGAGCAGTACTTC
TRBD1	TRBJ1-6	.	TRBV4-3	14	CASSRGQVDSPLHF	TGCGCCAGCAGCCGGGGACAGGTGGATTCACCCCTCCACTTT
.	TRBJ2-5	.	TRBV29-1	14	CSAIRDFLGGTQYF	TGCAGCGCAATAAGAGACTTCCTAGGGGGGACCCAGTACTTC
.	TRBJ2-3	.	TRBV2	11	CASIARDTQYF	TGTGCCAGCATTGCGCGAGATACGCAGTATTTT
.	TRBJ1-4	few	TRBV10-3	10	CATRGEKLFF	TGTGCCACCCGTGGGGAAAAACTGTTTTTT
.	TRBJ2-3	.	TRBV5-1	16	CASSLAGGQPPDTQYF	TGCGCCAGCAGCTTGGCGGGTGGACAACCGCCAGATACGCAGTATTTT
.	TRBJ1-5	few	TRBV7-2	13	CASSLEPGQPQHF	TGTGCCAGCAGCTTAGAACCGGGTCAGCCCCAGCATTTT
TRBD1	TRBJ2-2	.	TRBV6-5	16	CASSYGDRRNTGELFF	TGTGCCAGCAGTTACGGGGACAGGAGAAACACCGGGGAGCTGTTTTTT
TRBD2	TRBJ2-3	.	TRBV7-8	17	CASSLRAIAGGPDTQYF	TGTGCCAGCAGCTTAAGGGCTATAGCGGGGGGGCCGGATACGCAGTATTTT
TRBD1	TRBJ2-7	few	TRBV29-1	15	CSVETTGWDGYEQYF	TGCAGCGTTGAAACGACAGGGTGGGACGGCTACGAGCAGTACTTC
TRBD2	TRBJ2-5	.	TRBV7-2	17	CASSIDGLAGGGETQYF	TGTGCCAGCAGCATCGACGGACTAGCGGGGGGCGGAGAGACCCAGTACTTC
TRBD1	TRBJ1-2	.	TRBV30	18	CAWSAQRLGTGANYGYTF	TGTGCCTGGAGCGCTCAGAGACTTGGGACAGGAGCTAACTATGGCTACACCTTC
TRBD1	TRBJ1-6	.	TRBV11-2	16	CASSFGSTGANSPLHF	TGTGCCAGCAGCTTTGGATCGACAGGGGCTAATTCACCCCTCCACTTT
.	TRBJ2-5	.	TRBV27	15	CASSWGPEGKETQYF	TGTGCCAGCAGTTGGGGGCCTGAGGGTAAAGAGACCCAGTACTTC